Presented here are 10 T cell receptor beta chains from one specimen sequenced in a study of blood T cells in healthy people across ages. Through a sample-barcoded 5' primer and a J-beta primer mix, a second PCR was run for roughly 7 to 12 cycles. In TCRdb, the 5' RACE reads were re-called with MiXCR into one record per CDR3 protein. Of about 720,000 distinct CDR3 sequences listed, 22% were seen once; the top ten hold around 22%. The sequenced sample consisted of blood. The receptors stem from a man between 65 and 85 years old in good health.

In this sample, this clonotype turned up many times. The CDR3 here is CSVGGQETQYF. The DNA of the CDR3 is TGCAGCGTCGGGGGCCAAGAGACCCAGTACTTC. The rearrangement uses TRBV29-1 and TRBJ2-5; D is perhaps TRBD2 (6 bases). Germline CDR1 is SQVTM and CDR2 is ANQGSEA. V lost 6 bases and J lost 1, with 6 bases in between. There are 11 residues in the CDR3.

The V call is TRBV5-1, the J call TRBJ2-3, with 7 bases that match TRBD2. From germline, CDR1 is SGHRS and CDR2 YFSETQ. V lost 0 bases, J lost 3 bases, and 7 bases stayed unmatched. The CDR3 extends over 16 amino acids. CDR3 sequence reads: CASSLDAGAATDTQYF. The CDR3 DNA sequence: TGCGCCAGCAGCTTGGACGCGGGAGCTGCGACAGATACGCAGTATTTT.

The V and J genes are TRBV7-2 and TRBJ2-2; D may be TRBD1 (5 bases). Between the trimmed V and J ends, which lost 6 bases and 4 bases, there was a span of 15 bases. This CDR3 is built from 15 residues. CDR1 and CDR2 (germline): SGHTA, FQGNSA. CDR3 nucleotides: TGTGCCAGCAGTAAGAACAGGAGAACCACCGGGGAGCTGTTTTTT. As protein: CASSKNRRTTGELFF.

Only one count was recorded for this clonotype. The gene calls are TRBV4-3 and TRBJ2-3; TRBD2 might be the D (7 bases). The CDR3 runs to 15 residues. Deletions cut 0 bases from V and 3 bases from J, with 10 bases between. From germline, CDR1 is LGHNA and CDR2 YSLEER. The CDR3 reads CASSQERGPTDTQYF. The CDR3 nucleotides read TGCGCCAGCAGCCAAGAGCGGGGGCCGACAGATACGCAGTATTTT.

This clonotype was observed a few times. J is TRBJ2-3 and V is TRBV21-1; the table's TRBD2 call for D was not verified on the DNA. TRBV21-1 counts as a pseudogene. This CDR3 is 15 amino acids long. The CDR3: CASSSSGRGADTQYF. CDR3 sequence (DNA): TGTGCCAGCAGCTCTAGCGGGAGGGGGGCAGATACGCAGTATTTT.

CDR3 region: CAITRTQGSYNEQFF. The CDR3 region has the DNA TGTGCCATCACTAGGACACAAGGCTCCTACAATGAGCAGTTCTTC. V gene TRBV10-3 combines with J gene TRBJ2-1; D may be TRBD1 (5 bases). This CDR3 has 15 amino acids. Trimming took 7 bases from V and 0 from J, leaving 13 bases between them. Germline CDR1 is ENHRY and CDR2 is SYGVKD.

A few counts support this clonotype. The chain links TRBV2 to TRBJ1-4; D gene ambiguous. The CDR3 runs to 14 residues. The germline CDR1 and CDR2 sequences are SNHLY and FYNNEI. Trimming removed 3 bases at V and 5 bases at J, with 10 bases between. This CDR3 reads CASSDTAPNEKLFF. CDR3 coding DNA: TGTGCCAGCAGTGACACAGCACCGAATGAAAAACTGTTTTTT. Using reference TRBV2 and TRBJ1-4 for the parts outside the CDR3, the full variable domain is EPEVTQTPSHQVTQMGQEVILRCVPISNHLYFYWYRQILGQKVEFLVSFYNNEISEKSEIFDDQFSVERPDGSNFTLKIRSTKLEDSAMYFCASSDTAPNEKLFFGSGTQLSVL.

There are a few counts of this clonotype. The chain is built from TRBV5-1 and TRBJ2-2; 8 nucleotides agree with TRBD2. The V gene end was trimmed by 5 bases and the J gene end by 3 bases; junction bases not matched to a gene: 0. The germline V gene has CDR1 SGHRS and CDR2 YFSETQ. The CDR3 runs to 13 residues. The CDR3 region is CASRRGDTGELFF. In DNA, the CDR3 is TGCGCCAGCAGGCGGGGGGACACCGGGGAGCTGTTTTTT.

This clonotype showed up just a few times. This sequence joins TRBV15 and TRBJ1-5; TRBD1 might be the D (6 bases). Per germline, CDR1 LNHNV and CDR2 YYDKDF (reference sequence). Trimming took 3 bases from V and 7 from J, leaving 10 bases between them. CDR3 length equals 13 residues. In DNA, the CDR3 is TGTGCCACCAGCAGGTCACAGGGACAGCCCCAGCATTTT. As protein: CATSRSQGQPQHF.

The J gene is TRBJ2-1, the V gene TRBV7-6, with D maybe TRBD1 (6 bases). The CDR3 has 19 amino acids. V dropped 1 base and J dropped 0 bases, with 19 bases sitting between them. The germline CDR1 and CDR2 sequences are SGHVS and FNYEAQ. The CDR3 bases are TGTGCCAGCAGCTTAGGACAGACCGGGCCCAGGGGCTCCTACAATGAGCAGTTCTTC. It specifies CASSLGQTGPRGSYNEQFF.